The rows below give T cell receptor beta chains drawn from one sample of a study of sequential checkpoint blockade in melanoma. Generated by immunoSEQ multiplex PCR, the TCRdb table keeps only in-frame clones and is missing some. Here the sample spans fewer than 40,000 clones, nearly 90% being singletons. The sequences come from CD8+ T cells sorted from blood (inferred from file names), collected from a patient given nivolumab and ipilimumab in sequence. These receptor sequences come from a human donor with melanoma. The CDR3 runs from the conserved cysteine through the conserved F or W. The size field is filled for only some rows; it gives once, few, many or a size class.

clone_size	v_call	j_call	cdr3_aa
-	TRBV19	TRBJ2-1	CATKTSGSYEQFF
-	TRBV27	TRBJ2-7	CASSFGGGEQYF
-	TRBV15	TRBJ1-2	CATSENRGLNYGYTF
-	TRBV7-9	TRBJ2-1	CASKTGRDSSYNEQFF
-	TRBV9	TRBJ2-1	CASSVRTSRSYNEQFF
-	TRBV10-3	TRBJ2-1	CAISERTVGNEQFF
-	TRBV19	TRBJ1-5	CASSILATVPSNQPQHF
-	TRBV28	TRBJ1-2	CASSQGWDGYTF
-	TRBV28	TRBJ2-7	CASRLGTGGVMSYEQYF
-	TRBV7-3	TRBJ1-1	CASSLSTGGWPEAFF
-	TRBV27	TRBJ2-7	CASSWGAGGAYEQYF
-	TRBV19	TRBJ2-2	CASSIGREPGELFF
-	TRBV2	TRBJ2-1	CASSEHPQGPNEQFF
-	TRBV9	TRBJ1-2	CASSVGGGTLSYTF
-	TRBV11-2	TRBJ2-2	CASSFPTSSPNTGELFF
few	TRBV6-6	TRBJ2-1	CASSYLRTGGSEQFF
-	TRBV19	TRBJ1-5	CASSIGWAQGPQHF
-	TRBV19	TRBJ1-1	CASSSGSVVEAFF
-	TRBV9	TRBJ2-2	CASSPLELAGELFF
once	TRBV10-3	TRBJ1-2	CAIEVGYGYTF
few	TRBV14	TRBJ2-7	CASSQEQYYEQYF
-	TRBV9	TRBJ2-1	CASSDGLALYNEQFF